One sample yielded the 7 T cell receptor beta chains listed below, sequenced in a study of T cells in Graves' hyperthyroidism and ophthalmopathy. The investigators amplified TCR beta CDR3 regions from RNA transcripts. First-round RT-PCR targeting the TCR CDR3 was performed with the HTBI primer set. Each CDR3 protein is one row after TCRdb ran MiXCR on the multiplex PCR reads. The data hold approximately 710,000 distinct CDR3 sequences, with 15% to 20% observed a single time. What was sequenced was blood. The receptors shown here come from a man between 50 and 59 years old with Graves' hyperthyroidism.

The V call is TRBV7-4, the J call TRBJ2-1; D is tentatively TRBD1 or TRBD2 (7 bases each). This CDR3 region has 18 residues. V was shortened by 7 bases and J by 1 base, with 23 bases between the two germline ends. Germline CDR1 reads SGHVT; CDR2 reads SQSDAQ. CDR3 in DNA: TGTGCCAGCACCAGGGGGGGTGGAGGGGTGTTATCCTACAATGAGCAGTTCTTC. Amino acids: CASTRGGGGVLSYNEQFF.

Ten or more counts support this clonotype. The chain links TRBV7-9 to TRBJ2-7; 7 nucleotides match TRBD2. Trimming removed 8 bases from V and 2 bases from J; junction bases left unmatched: 9. The CDR3 totals 14 residues. Germline V gene lookup returns CDR1 SEHNR and CDR2 FQNEAQ (reference sequence). The CDR3 nucleotides read TGTGCCAGCTGCAACCGGGAGGCCCCCTACGAGCAGTACTTC. Translated: CASCNREAPYEQYF.

V and J are TRBV7-2 and TRBJ1-1; a weak D match, TRBD1 (6 bases). V lost 4 bases, J lost 5 bases, and 14 bases lay in between. This CDR3 has 14 residues. CDR1 is SGHTA, CDR2 FQGNSA, per germline. For the CDR3, the DNA is TGTGCCAGCAGCTGGGGGGCCATAGGAACTGAAGCTTTCTTT. The encoded protein is CASSWGAIGTEAFF.

This clonotype has at least ten counts. CDR3 in DNA: TGTGCCAGCAGTTTGCCACAGGGATTTTGGGCGAACACTGAAGCTTTCTTT. It yields the protein CASSLPQGFWANTEAFF. J is TRBJ1-1 and V is TRBV28; tentative D call: TRBD1 (6 bases). Germline V lookup: CDR1 MDHEN, CDR2 SYDVKM. The CDR3 extends over 17 amino acids. V lost 3 bases, J lost 1 base, and 18 bases lay in between.

As concerns this clonotype: This may stem from a read error, because a much larger clone lies one nucleotide away. The conserved final phenylalanine or tryptophan is absent from the CDR3, which likely points to a read error. The chain has TRBV7-9 and TRBJ2-1; D is uncertain. Germline values: CDR1 SEHNR, CDR2 FQNEAQ (reference sequence). There are 14 residues in the CDR3. For the CDR3, the DNA is TGTGCCAGCAGCCATCGCGCCCAGAGCAATGGGCAGTTCTAC. Translating it yields CASSHRAQSNGQFY.

This clonotype was recorded at least ten times. V is TRBV9 and J is TRBJ2-7; D possibly corresponds to TRBD1 (5 bases). CDR3 length: 14 amino acids. CDR1 and CDR2 (germline): SGDLS, YYNGEE. V shed 0 bases and J shed 3 bases, with 10 bases lying between them. The CDR3 spells CASSVALRDYEQYF. CDR3 coding DNA: TGTGCCAGCAGCGTAGCTCTCAGGGACTACGAGCAGTACTTC.

The chain links TRBV18 to TRBJ2-5; 7 bases are a match to TRBD2. Germline CDR1 and CDR2: KGHSH and LQKENI. J was trimmed by 1 base and V by 5 bases; bases with no gene match: 7. This CDR3 spans 15 amino acids. CDR3 DNA: TGTGCCAGCTCATTATCCAGCGGGATCCAAGAGACCCAGTACTTC. Its protein product is CASSLSSGIQETQYF.